This T cell receptor beta chain derives from a study of blood T cell repertoires in COVID-19. Whole-study context: Samples came from the United States, Italy and Spain, spanning acute and convalescent COVID-19. Sample material is recorded as cDNA or gDNA derived from T cells, B-cell-depleted T cells, or PBMCs.

As processed by the authors: Amplifying reference gene primers gave estimates of nucleated cell counts. The protocol was immunoSEQ multiplex PCR, while the TCRdb copy is restricted to in-frame clones and leaves out a portion. V and J calls and clone size are as listed in that table; D and trimming were resolved from the DNA. The sample has around 200,000 clones, roughly nine tenths seen once. This clone is a singleton in its sample. Trimming took off 2 bases at V and 5 bases at J, with 12 bases between the two ends. Germline CDR1 LGHDT, CDR2 YNNKEL (reference sequence). This CDR3 comprises 14 residues.

Sequencing was carried out using peripheral blood. The source of this sequence is a man between 65 and 80 years old with active or convalescent COVID-19. The chain couples TRBV3-1 (or the pseudogene TRBV3-2) to TRBJ2-5, with D perhaps TRBD2 (6 bases). The CDR3 protein is CASSQWTTWETQYF. Here the CDR3 DNA reads TGTGCCAGCAGCCAATGGACTACCTGGGAGACCCAGTACTTC.